This is a list of T cell receptor beta chains from one sample in a study of T cells in Graves' hyperthyroidism and ophthalmopathy. Via MiXCR, TCRdb re-called the multiplex PCR reads, giving one row per CDR3 protein. The table lists around 620,000 distinct CDR3 sequences, 16% of them singletons. The material sequenced was blood. The receptors here all came from a woman younger than 45 with Graves' hyperthyroidism. CDR3s include the opening cysteine and the closing phenylalanine or tryptophan. A D gene is named only where the DNA matches it firmly.

CDR3aa: CASSLEADPNEQFF
d_gene: -
j_gene: TRBJ2-1
v_gene: TRBV7-2

CDR3aa: CASSQSGTGKEQYF
d_gene: TRBD1
j_gene: TRBJ2-7
v_gene: TRBV3-1

CDR3aa: CASSVLAGSYEQYF
d_gene: TRBD2
j_gene: TRBJ2-7
v_gene: TRBV9

CDR3aa: CAWSSGTGSWNEQYF
d_gene: TRBD2
j_gene: TRBJ2-7
v_gene: TRBV30

CDR3aa: CSAREWTAGYGYTF
d_gene: -
j_gene: TRBJ1-2
v_gene: TRBV20-1

CDR3aa: CSASRKLASRLDTQYF
d_gene: TRBD2
j_gene: TRBJ2-3
v_gene: TRBV20-1

CDR3aa: CSAQMTVNTEAFF
d_gene: -
j_gene: TRBJ1-1
v_gene: TRBV20-1

CDR3aa: CASSLNGGNEKLFF
d_gene: -
j_gene: TRBJ1-4
v_gene: TRBV5-1

CDR3aa: CSAIRDMNTEAFF
d_gene: -
j_gene: TRBJ1-1
v_gene: TRBV20-1

CDR3aa: CASSFRQGAILGNEQFF
d_gene: TRBD1
j_gene: TRBJ2-1
v_gene: TRBV5-1

CDR3aa: CASSLSFYNEQFF
d_gene: -
j_gene: TRBJ2-1
v_gene: TRBV28

CDR3aa: CASSLESGSSYEQYF
d_gene: -
j_gene: TRBJ2-7
v_gene: TRBV11-2

CDR3aa: CASSPGKRGNQPQHF
d_gene: -
j_gene: TRBJ1-5
v_gene: TRBV27

CDR3aa: CASSFLAEATEAFF
d_gene: -
j_gene: TRBJ1-1
v_gene: TRBV27

CDR3aa: CASVPGGGGELFF
d_gene: TRBD2
j_gene: TRBJ2-2
v_gene: TRBV7-6

CDR3aa: CASSVVSRLNTEAFF
d_gene: -
j_gene: TRBJ1-1
v_gene: TRBV9

CDR3aa: CASSLENENPQHF
d_gene: -
j_gene: TRBJ1-5
v_gene: TRBV7-2

CDR3aa: CSARGNSFVDEQYF
d_gene: -
j_gene: TRBJ2-7
v_gene: TRBV20-1

CDR3aa: CASSLAHGEDEQYF
d_gene: -
j_gene: TRBJ2-7
v_gene: TRBV5-1

CDR3aa: CAWSVLSGGSSYNEQFF
d_gene: -
j_gene: TRBJ2-1
v_gene: TRBV30

CDR3aa: CASSEAGRRLYGYTF
d_gene: -
j_gene: TRBJ1-2
v_gene: TRBV6-1

CDR3aa: CAISGGTGGFTGELFF
d_gene: TRBD1
j_gene: TRBJ2-2
v_gene: TRBV10-3

CDR3aa: CASRSWTGGDHNEQFF
d_gene: TRBD1
j_gene: TRBJ2-1
v_gene: TRBV27

CDR3aa: CASSFQGGNTGELFF
d_gene: -
j_gene: TRBJ2-2
v_gene: TRBV12-3/TRBV12-4

CDR3aa: CASSPFTGLAGFTDTQYF
d_gene: TRBD2
j_gene: TRBJ2-3
v_gene: TRBV9

CDR3aa: CASSYVQGEKLFF
d_gene: -
j_gene: TRBJ1-4
v_gene: TRBV6-2/TRBV6-3

CDR3aa: CASSWTSGATDTQYF
d_gene: TRBD2
j_gene: TRBJ2-3
v_gene: TRBV9

CDR3aa: CASSVGTGEDYGYTF
d_gene: TRBD1
j_gene: TRBJ1-2
v_gene: TRBV28

CDR3aa: CASSPQSGGWETQYF
d_gene: -
j_gene: TRBJ2-5
v_gene: TRBV9

CDR3aa: CASSFGRSLDTGELFF
d_gene: -
j_gene: TRBJ2-2
v_gene: TRBV7-6

CDR3aa: CASSSLRPYEQYF
d_gene: -
j_gene: TRBJ2-7
v_gene: TRBV7-9

CDR3aa: CASSSDGNNQPQHF
d_gene: -
j_gene: TRBJ1-5
v_gene: TRBV12-3/TRBV12-4

CDR3aa: CASSFPGLFF
d_gene: -
j_gene: TRBJ2-1
v_gene: TRBV27

CDR3aa: CASSYPGLVQETQYF
d_gene: -
j_gene: TRBJ2-5
v_gene: TRBV5-4

CDR3aa: CAISPWGQLTYEQYF
d_gene: TRBD1
j_gene: TRBJ2-7
v_gene: TRBV10-3

CDR3aa: CASSPGQGFVSQPQHF
d_gene: TRBD1
j_gene: TRBJ1-5
v_gene: TRBV12-3/TRBV12-4

CDR3aa: CASSYTRNTEAFF
d_gene: -
j_gene: TRBJ1-1
v_gene: TRBV11-3

CDR3aa: CTSSQESSGTGNEQFF
d_gene: TRBD2
j_gene: TRBJ2-1
v_gene: TRBV4-1

CDR3aa: CASSFGRGNTEAFF
d_gene: -
j_gene: TRBJ1-1
v_gene: TRBV11-2

CDR3aa: CASSQGAGDSYEQYF
d_gene: TRBD2
j_gene: TRBJ2-7
v_gene: TRBV3-1

CDR3aa: CASSPKTGPQPQHF
d_gene: -
j_gene: TRBJ1-5
v_gene: TRBV19

CDR3aa: CASSQDLAGGVGEQYF
d_gene: TRBD2
j_gene: TRBJ2-7
v_gene: TRBV3-1

CDR3aa: CASSFARTGGTDTQYF
d_gene: TRBD1
j_gene: TRBJ2-3
v_gene: TRBV13

CDR3aa: CASRPRVPGELFF
d_gene: -
j_gene: TRBJ2-2
v_gene: TRBV6-2/TRBV6-3

CDR3aa: CASSQFVGELFF
d_gene: -
j_gene: TRBJ2-2
v_gene: TRBV3-1

CDR3aa: CASSPLATWGRLYNEQYF
d_gene: -
j_gene: -
v_gene: TRBV6-2/TRBV6-3

CDR3aa: CASSPRGRNYEQYF
d_gene: -
j_gene: TRBJ2-7
v_gene: TRBV12-3/TRBV12-4

CDR3aa: CASRDQGSGTDTQYF
d_gene: -
j_gene: TRBJ2-3
v_gene: TRBV7-2

CDR3aa: CASSLHGPDTQYF
d_gene: -
j_gene: TRBJ2-3
v_gene: TRBV7-9

CDR3aa: CASSLVVGTKNIQYF
d_gene: -
j_gene: TRBJ2-4
v_gene: TRBV5-1

CDR3aa: CASSVADRGGVEQYF
d_gene: TRBD1
j_gene: TRBJ2-7
v_gene: TRBV28

CDR3aa: CASSPSGGGIVGAIYF
d_gene: -
j_gene: TRBJ1-3
v_gene: TRBV4-2

CDR3aa: CASSPGHSQETQYF
d_gene: -
j_gene: TRBJ2-5
v_gene: TRBV5-5

CDR3aa: CASRYTGDHEQYF
d_gene: TRBD1
j_gene: TRBJ2-7
v_gene: TRBV12-3/TRBV12-4

CDR3aa: CASSPRDRMEAFF
d_gene: TRBD1
j_gene: TRBJ1-1
v_gene: TRBV11-3